Listed here are 3 T cell receptor beta chains from one sample, sequenced in a study of blood T cell repertoires in COVID-19. Sequencing was performed with immunoSEQ multiplex PCR; in TCRdb, only in-frame clones are kept and a portion is missing. The repertoire has about 50,000 clones, more than 80% of them found once; the top ten carry around 9.1%. Sequencing input: peripheral blood. These receptors were obtained from a man in his sixties with acute or convalescent COVID-19.

The chain carries TRBV4-1 and TRBJ1-1; 7 positions match TRBD1. CDR3 length equals 15 residues. J was trimmed by 7 bases and V by 4 bases; bases with no gene match: 12. CDR1 MGHRA and CDR2 YSYEKL come from the germline V gene. Here the CDR3 DNA reads TGCGCCAGCAGCCGGGACGACAGGGAGCAGGTTGAAGCTTTCTTT. Residues: CASSRDDREQVEAFF.

The rearrangement links TRBV12-3 or TRBV12-4 to TRBJ2-1, with 8 bases lining up with TRBD1. V lost 6 bases and J lost 7; bases outside the gene matches: 2. The CDR3 is made up of 12 amino acids. The CDR3 here is CASRQGVNEQFF. Here the CDR3 DNA reads TGTGCCAGCAGACAGGGGGTTAATGAGCAGTTCTTC.

The chain carries TRBV24-1 and TRBJ2-5, with 8 positions matching TRBD1. The CDR3 consists of 14 residues. The V segment lost 7 bases and the J segment 0 bases; nucleotides outside the gene matches: 3. Germline V CDR1 and CDR2: KGHDR, SFDVKD. The CDR3 sequence: CATSLTGDQETQYF. In nucleotides, the CDR3 is TGTGCCACCAGCCTGACAGGGGACCAAGAGACCCAGTACTTC.